This record looks at one T cell receptor (beta chain) sequence and its context. The germline gives CDR1 SGHTA, CDR2 FQGTGA. This CDR3 contains 13 residues. Trimming took 8 bases from V and 2 from J; bases not matched to a gene: 6. The data were produced by immunoSEQ multiplex PCR, yet TCRdb's version contains in-frame clones alone and is incomplete. This sample has roughly 66,000 clones, with around 86% found just once. This entry belongs to a study of technical replicates of blood from several donors. V and J are TRBV7-3 and TRBJ2-7; 7 bases line up with TRBD1. This TCR was recovered from a human donor in good health. Some clones in this sample may be carry-over from other donors' samples. Sequenced sample: PBMCs. The CDR3 loop is CASQGEKPYEQYF. The CDR3 nucleotides are TGTGCCAGCCAGGGGGAGAAACCCTACGAGCAGTACTTC. The full variable domain, with the rest looked up from reference TRBV7-3 and TRBJ2-7, is GAGVSQTPSNKVTEKGKYVELRCDPISGHTALYWYRQSLGQGPEFLIYFQGTGAADDSGLPNDRFFAVRPEGSVSTLKIQRTERGDSAVYLCASQGEKPYEQYFGPGTRLTVT.